The rows below give T cell receptor beta chains drawn from one sample of a study of CD8 T cells in ankylosing spondylitis. TCRdb passed the 5' RACE reads through MiXCR, listing each CDR3 protein once. The sample contains some 840,000 distinct CDR3 sequences, 12% of which appear only once. Source material: blood, either unsorted or a sorted T cell fraction (not recorded which). The receptor set was obtained from a male donor with ankylosing spondylitis. The CDR3 runs from the conserved cysteine through the conserved F or W. Each record gives: CDR3 DNA, CDR3 protein, V gene, D gene, clone size, J gene. D genes are given only for firm matches. The listing skips clone size in some rows; elsewhere it reads once, few, many or a size class.

TGTGCCACCAGCAGAGATCTCGGAGAGCAGTCCCGCACCGGGGAGCTGTTTTTT,CATSRDLGEQSRTGELFF,TRBV15,-,-,TRBJ2-2
TGTGCCAGCAGAGTGGACAGGACCTATAATTCACCCCTCCACTTT,CASRVDRTYNSPLHF,TRBV6-1,TRBD1,-,TRBJ1-6
TGTGCCAGTAGTATGAGGGGGAACTATGGCTACACCTTC,CASSMRGNYGYTF,TRBV19,-,-,TRBJ1-2
TGCAGCTTAGGAACACCTTATAGCAATCAGCCCCAGCATTTT,CSLGTPYSNQPQHF,TRBV29-1,-,-,TRBJ1-5
TGCAGTGCTAGTTCTGGACTAGCGGGAGTGGCAGATACGCAGTATTTT,CSASSGLAGVADTQYF,TRBV20-1,TRBD2,few,TRBJ2-3
TGTGCCAGCAGTCGGCAGGACTACAATGAGCAGTTCTTC,CASSRQDYNEQFF,TRBV6-1,-,many,TRBJ2-1
TGCAGTGCTAGAGATTTGTCACTAGCGGACCGATACGAGCAGTACTTC,CSARDLSLADRYEQYF,TRBV20-1,TRBD2,-,TRBJ2-7
TGTGCCAGCACCAATAGGCCCCTTGATACGCAGTATTTT,CASTNRPLDTQYF,TRBV28,-,-,TRBJ2-3
TGTGCCAGCAGCCATGCAAGGGACTTCAACAATGAGCAGTTCTTC,CASSHARDFNNEQFF,TRBV3-1,-,-,TRBJ2-1
TGTGCCAGCAGAATTAAGGGCGGGAGCTCCTACAATGAGCAGTTCTTC,CASRIKGGSSYNEQFF,TRBV27,TRBD2,-,TRBJ2-1
TGTGCCATCAGAGGGACAACCACCGGGGAGCTGTTTTTT,CAIRGTTTGELFF,TRBV10-3,-,few,TRBJ2-2
TGTGCCAGCAGTTTGCTAGCGGGGACCTATGAGCAGTTCTTC,CASSLLAGTYEQFF,TRBV12-3/TRBV12-4,TRBD2,once,TRBJ2-1
TGTGCCAGCAGCCTCGGACAGAGATGGACCCAGTACTTC,CASSLGQRWTQYF,TRBV7-2,-,-,TRBJ2-5
TGCGCCAGCAGCCTACGTTTTCGGGACCGCTACGAGCAGTACTTC,CASSLRFRDRYEQYF,TRBV5-1,-,-,TRBJ2-7
TGTGCCACCAGTGATTTACGCGGGATCAGAGAGACCCAGTACTTC,CATSDLRGIRETQYF,TRBV24-1,-,few,TRBJ2-5
TGCGCCAGCAGCTCGACCCCTAGCGGGGCTTACAATGAGCAGTTCTTC,CASSSTPSGAYNEQFF,TRBV5-1,TRBD2,-,TRBJ2-1
TGCAGCGTTGGGACCGGGACAGGGTGGCCAGATACGCAGTATTTT,CSVGTGTGWPDTQYF,TRBV29-1,TRBD1,-,TRBJ2-3
TGCGCCAGCAGCTTGGGACAGGCCCCCGGGGAGCTGTTTTTT,CASSLGQAPGELFF,TRBV5-1,-,-,TRBJ2-2
TGTGCCATCAGTGAGCCCGGCGACCCTGCCAACTATGGCTACACCTTC,CAISEPGDPANYGYTF,TRBV10-3,-,-,TRBJ1-2
TGTGCCAGCAGCCTGCACACAGATACGCAGTATTTT,CASSLHTDTQYF,TRBV7-8,-,many,TRBJ2-3
TGTGCCAGCAGCGTAAGTAGCGGGGGGCTCTACGAGCAGTACTTC,CASSVSSGGLYEQYF,TRBV9,TRBD2,-,TRBJ2-7
TGTGCCAGCTGTCCTGAACTGCCGGTAGATACGCAGTATTTT,CASCPELPVDTQYF,TRBV6-2/TRBV6-3,-,few,TRBJ2-3
TGTGCCAGCAGTTTACGGGGCGGGGCCCAAGAGACCCAGTACTTC,CASSLRGGAQETQYF,TRBV12-3/TRBV12-4,-,many,TRBJ2-5
TGCGCCAGCAGTCACCATGGTCGACTAGCGGCCTCCCCTTACAATGAGCAGTTCTTC,CASSHHGRLAASPYNEQFF,TRBV23-1,TRBD2,-,TRBJ2-1
TGCAGCGCCACCCTAGCGGGATTCGCACCCTCCTACGAGCAGTACTTC,CSATLAGFAPSYEQYF,TRBV20-1,TRBD2,few,TRBJ2-7
TGTGCCAGCAGTTACCGGGCCCGTCCTAAGGATCAGCCCCAGCATTTT,CASSYRARPKDQPQHF,TRBV27,-,-,TRBJ1-5
TGTGCCAGCAGCGTAGTTGCAGGGGGCCGATATGGCTACACCTTC,CASSVVAGGRYGYTF,TRBV9,TRBD1,-,TRBJ1-2